The subject of this entry is one TCR beta chain. This entry is derived from a study of blood T cell repertoires in COVID-19. Study at large: Acute-phase and convalescent COVID-19 samples originated in the United States, Italy and Spain. In each case, the material was cDNA or gDNA derived from T cells, B-cell-depleted T cells, or PBMCs.

Original methodology: Reference gene primer amplification in the assay estimated nucleated cell counts. Repertoires were generated with immunoSEQ multiplex PCR, while TCRdb's copy carries only in-frame clones and drops some. That table supplies the V and J calls and clone size; D and trimming were determined from the DNA. The data contain over 45,000 clones, around 85% of them singletons. CDR1 and CDR2 (germline): SGHTA, FQGTGA. CDR3 length: 13 residues. Losses at the gene ends were 8 bases for V and 8 bases for J; bases not matched to a gene: 5. This TCR came from a human donor in a cohort sampled during active COVID-19. The chain combines TRBV7-3 with TRBJ2-1, with TRBD2 matching over 11 bases. Source material: peripheral blood. CDR3 region: CASQLAGEDEQFF. In DNA, the CDR3 is TGTGCCAGCCAACTAGCGGGAGAGGATGAGCAGTTCTTC.